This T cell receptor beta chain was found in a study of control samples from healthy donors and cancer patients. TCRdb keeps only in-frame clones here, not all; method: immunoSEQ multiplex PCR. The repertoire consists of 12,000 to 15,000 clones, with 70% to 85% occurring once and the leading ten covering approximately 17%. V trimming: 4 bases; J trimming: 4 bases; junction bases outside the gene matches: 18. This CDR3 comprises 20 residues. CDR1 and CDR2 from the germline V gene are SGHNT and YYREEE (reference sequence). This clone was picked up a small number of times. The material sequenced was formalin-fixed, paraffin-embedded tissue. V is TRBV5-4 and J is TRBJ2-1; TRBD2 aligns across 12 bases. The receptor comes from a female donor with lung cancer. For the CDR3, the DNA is TGTGCCAGCAGCGACCCGACTAGCGGGAGCCCCGGGGTTGAATACAATGAGCAGTTCTTC. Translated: CASSDPTSGSPGVEYNEQFF. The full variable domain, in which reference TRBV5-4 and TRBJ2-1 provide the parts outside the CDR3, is ETGVTQSPTHLIKTRGQQVTLRCSSQSGHNTVSWYQQALGQGPQFIFQYYREEENGRGNFPPRFSGLQFPNYSSELNVNALELDDSALYLCASSDPTSGSPGVEYNEQFFGPGTRLTVL.